The source of this T cell receptor beta chain is a study of OX40 agonist ivuxolimab in advanced cancers. Overall study: Eligibility admitted prior anti-PD-1, anti-PD-L1 or anti-CTLA-4 therapy; roughly 39% had some. Two cutaneous melanoma patients and one hepatocellular carcinoma patient, three in all, had partial responses.

TCRdb's copy holds only in-frame clones and misses some; the assay was immunoSEQ multiplex PCR. The table records more than 40,000 clones, around 90% of them present only once. Germline V gives CDR1 SEHNR, CDR2 FQNEAQ (reference sequence). J gave up 6 bases and V 1 base, and 9 bases lay outside the gene matches. The length of the CDR3 is 16 residues. This chain uses TRBV7-9 with TRBJ2-1; the match to TRBD2 covers 7 bases. This specimen was CD4+ or CD8+ T cells sorted from blood, taken in a trial of the OX40 agonist ivuxolimab. The clonotype comes from an adult with an advanced solid tumor such as melanoma, head and neck, liver or kidney cancer. DNA of the CDR3: TGTGCCAGCAGCTTAGGGAGTGGCGGGAGCCTCAATGAGCAGTTCTTC. Protein product: CASSLGSGGSLNEQFF.